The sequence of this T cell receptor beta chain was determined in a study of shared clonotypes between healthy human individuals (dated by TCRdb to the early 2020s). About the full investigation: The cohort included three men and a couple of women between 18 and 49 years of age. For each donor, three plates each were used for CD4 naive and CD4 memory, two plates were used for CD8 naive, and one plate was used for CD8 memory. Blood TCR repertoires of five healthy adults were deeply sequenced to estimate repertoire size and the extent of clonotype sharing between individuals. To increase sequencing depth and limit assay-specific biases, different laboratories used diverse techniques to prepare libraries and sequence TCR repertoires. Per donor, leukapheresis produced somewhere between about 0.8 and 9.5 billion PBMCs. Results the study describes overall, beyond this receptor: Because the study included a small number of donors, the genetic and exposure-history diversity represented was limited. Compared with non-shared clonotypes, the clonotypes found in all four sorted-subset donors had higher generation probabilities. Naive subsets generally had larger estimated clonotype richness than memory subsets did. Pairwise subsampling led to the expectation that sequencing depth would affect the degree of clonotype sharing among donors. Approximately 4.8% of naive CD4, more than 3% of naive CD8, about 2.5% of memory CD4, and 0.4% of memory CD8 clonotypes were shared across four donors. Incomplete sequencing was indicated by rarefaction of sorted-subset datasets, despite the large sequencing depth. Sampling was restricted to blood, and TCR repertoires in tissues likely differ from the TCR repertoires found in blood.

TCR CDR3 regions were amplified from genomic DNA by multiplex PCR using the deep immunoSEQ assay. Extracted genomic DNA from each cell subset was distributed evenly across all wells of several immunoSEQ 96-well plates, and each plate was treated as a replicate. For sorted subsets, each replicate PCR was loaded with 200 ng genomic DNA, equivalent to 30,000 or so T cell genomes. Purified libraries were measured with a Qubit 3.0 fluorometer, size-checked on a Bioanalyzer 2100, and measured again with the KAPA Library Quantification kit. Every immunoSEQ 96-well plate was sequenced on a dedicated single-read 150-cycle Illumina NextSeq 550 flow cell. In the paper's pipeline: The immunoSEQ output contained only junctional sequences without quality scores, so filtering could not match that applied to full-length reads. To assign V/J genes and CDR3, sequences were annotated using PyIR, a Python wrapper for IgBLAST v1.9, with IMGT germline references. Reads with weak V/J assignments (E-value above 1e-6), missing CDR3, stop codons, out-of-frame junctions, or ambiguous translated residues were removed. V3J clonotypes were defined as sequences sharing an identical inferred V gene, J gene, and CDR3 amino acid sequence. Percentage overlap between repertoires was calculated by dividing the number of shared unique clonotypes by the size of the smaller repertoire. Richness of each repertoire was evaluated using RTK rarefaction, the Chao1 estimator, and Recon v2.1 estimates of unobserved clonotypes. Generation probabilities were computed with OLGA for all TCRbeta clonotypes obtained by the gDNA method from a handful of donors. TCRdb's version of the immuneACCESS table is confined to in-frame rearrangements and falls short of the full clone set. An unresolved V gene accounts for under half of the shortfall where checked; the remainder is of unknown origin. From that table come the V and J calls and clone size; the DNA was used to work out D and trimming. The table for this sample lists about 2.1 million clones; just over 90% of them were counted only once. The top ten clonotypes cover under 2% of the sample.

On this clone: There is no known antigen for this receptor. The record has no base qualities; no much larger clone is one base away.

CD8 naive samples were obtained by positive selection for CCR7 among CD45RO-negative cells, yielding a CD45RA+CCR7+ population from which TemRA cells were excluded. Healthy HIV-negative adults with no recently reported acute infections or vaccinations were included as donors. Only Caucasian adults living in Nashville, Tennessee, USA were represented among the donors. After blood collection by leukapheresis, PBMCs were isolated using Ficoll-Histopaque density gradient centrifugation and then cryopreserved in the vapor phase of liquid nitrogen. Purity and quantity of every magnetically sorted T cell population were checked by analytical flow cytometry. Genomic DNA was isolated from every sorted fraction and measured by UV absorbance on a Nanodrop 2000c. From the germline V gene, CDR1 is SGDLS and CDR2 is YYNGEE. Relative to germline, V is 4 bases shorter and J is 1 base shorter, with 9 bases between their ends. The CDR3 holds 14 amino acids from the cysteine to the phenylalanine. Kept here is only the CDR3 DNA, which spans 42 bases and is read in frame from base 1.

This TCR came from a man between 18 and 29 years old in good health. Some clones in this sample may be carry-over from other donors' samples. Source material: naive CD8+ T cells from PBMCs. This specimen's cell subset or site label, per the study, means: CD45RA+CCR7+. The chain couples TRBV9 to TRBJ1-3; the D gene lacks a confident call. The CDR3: CASSPSPSGNTIYF. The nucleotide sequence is TGTGCCAGCAGCCCATCTCCTTCTGGAAACACCATATATTTT. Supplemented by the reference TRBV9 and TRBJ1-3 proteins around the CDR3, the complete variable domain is DSGVTQTPKHLITATGQRVTLRCSPRSGDLSVYWYQQSLDQGLQFLIQYYNGEERAKGNILERFSAQQFPDLHSELNLSSLELGDSALYFCASSPSPSGNTIYFGEGSWLTVV.